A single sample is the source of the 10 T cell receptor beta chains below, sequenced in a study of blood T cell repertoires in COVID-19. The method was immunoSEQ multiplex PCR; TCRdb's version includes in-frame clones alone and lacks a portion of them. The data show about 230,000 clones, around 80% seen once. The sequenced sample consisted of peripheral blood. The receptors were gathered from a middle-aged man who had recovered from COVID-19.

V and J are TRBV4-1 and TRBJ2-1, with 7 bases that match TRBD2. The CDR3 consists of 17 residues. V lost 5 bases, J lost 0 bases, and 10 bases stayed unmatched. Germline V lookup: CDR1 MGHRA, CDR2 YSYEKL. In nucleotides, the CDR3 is TGCGCCAGCAGCTCCGAGCGGGGCCTCAGCTCCTACAATGAGCAGTTCTTC. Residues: CASSSERGLSSYNEQFF.

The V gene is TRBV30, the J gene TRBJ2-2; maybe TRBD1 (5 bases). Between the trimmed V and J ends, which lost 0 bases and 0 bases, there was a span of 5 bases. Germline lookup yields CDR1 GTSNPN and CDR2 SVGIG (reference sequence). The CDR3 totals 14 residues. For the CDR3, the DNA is TGTGCCTGGAGTGTGACAGCGAACACCGGGGAGCTGTTTTTT. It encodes CAWSVTANTGELFF.

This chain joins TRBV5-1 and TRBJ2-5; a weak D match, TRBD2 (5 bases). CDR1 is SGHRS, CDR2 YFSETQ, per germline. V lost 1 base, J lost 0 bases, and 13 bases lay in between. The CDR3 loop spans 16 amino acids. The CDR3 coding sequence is TGCGCCAGCAGCTTGCTCCCAGCGGATAACCAAGAGACCCAGTACTTC. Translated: CASSLLPADNQETQYF.

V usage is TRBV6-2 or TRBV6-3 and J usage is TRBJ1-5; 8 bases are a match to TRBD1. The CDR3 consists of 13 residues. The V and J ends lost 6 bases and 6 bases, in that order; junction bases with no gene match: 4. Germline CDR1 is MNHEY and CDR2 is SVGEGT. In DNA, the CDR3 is TGTGCCAGCAGCGACAGGGGTACTCAGCCCCAGCATTTT. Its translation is CASSDRGTQPQHF.

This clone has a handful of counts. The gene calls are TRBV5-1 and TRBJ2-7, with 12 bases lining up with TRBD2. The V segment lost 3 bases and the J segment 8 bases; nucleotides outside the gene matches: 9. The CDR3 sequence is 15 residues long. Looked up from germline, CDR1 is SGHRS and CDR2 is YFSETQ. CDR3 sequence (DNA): TGCGCCAGCAGCTCCCGACTAGCGGGAGTGGAAAAGCAGTACTTC. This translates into CASSSRLAGVEKQYF.

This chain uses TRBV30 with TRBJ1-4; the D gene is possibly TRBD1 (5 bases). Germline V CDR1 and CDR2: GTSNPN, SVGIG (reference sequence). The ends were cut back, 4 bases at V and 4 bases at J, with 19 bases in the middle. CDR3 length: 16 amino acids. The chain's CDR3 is CAWKPQWGVYNEKLFF. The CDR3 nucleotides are TGTGCCTGGAAGCCCCAATGGGGGGTTTATAATGAAAAACTGTTTTTT.

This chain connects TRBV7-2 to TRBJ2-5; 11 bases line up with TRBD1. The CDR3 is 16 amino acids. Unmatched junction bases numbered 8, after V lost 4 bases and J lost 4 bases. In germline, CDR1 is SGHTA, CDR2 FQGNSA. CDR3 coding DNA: TGTGCCAGCAGCTCTCGGGACAGGGGGTTTCGAGAGACCCAGTACTTC. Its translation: CASSSRDRGFRETQYF.

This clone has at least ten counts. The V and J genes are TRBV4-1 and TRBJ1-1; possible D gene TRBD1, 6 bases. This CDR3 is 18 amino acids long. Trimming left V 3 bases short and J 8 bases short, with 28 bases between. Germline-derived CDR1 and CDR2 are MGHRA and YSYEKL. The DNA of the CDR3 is TGCGCCAGCAGCCATTCGGTTTTACCCAGGGGATCACTATCCGAAGCTTTCTTT. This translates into CASSHSVLPRGSLSEAFF.

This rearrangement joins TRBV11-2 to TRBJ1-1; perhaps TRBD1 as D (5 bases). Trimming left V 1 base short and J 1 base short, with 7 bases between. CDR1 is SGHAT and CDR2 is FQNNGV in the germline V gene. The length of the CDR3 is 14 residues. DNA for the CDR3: TGTGCCAGCAGCTTAGTCGGGGGGAACACTGAAGCTTTCTTT. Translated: CASSLVGGNTEAFF.

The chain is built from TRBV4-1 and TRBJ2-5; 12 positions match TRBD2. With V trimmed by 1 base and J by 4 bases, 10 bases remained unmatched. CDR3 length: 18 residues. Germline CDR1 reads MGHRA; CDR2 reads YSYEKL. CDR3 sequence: CASSQGNRLAGVGETQYF. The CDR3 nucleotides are TGCGCCAGCAGCCAAGGGAACCGACTAGCGGGAGTTGGAGAGACCCAGTACTTC.